Listed below are T cell receptor beta chains from one sample, sequenced in a study of control samples from healthy donors and cancer patients. Sequenced by immunoSEQ multiplex PCR; TCRdb stores in-frame clones only, minus some. The sample contains fewer than 500,000 clones, 90% of which appear only once. The sample consisted of PBMCs. All receptors come from a man in his forties with head and neck cancer. The CDR3 runs from the conserved cysteine through the conserved F or W. The D gene is left open where the match is weak. Size is stated for part of the rows, as once, few or many counts, or as a class when the clone is expanded.

V gene	D gene	clone size	J gene	CDR3 protein	CDR3 DNA
TRBV29-1	TRBD2	once	TRBJ2-3	CSVPGLAGLSRNTQYF	TGCAGCGTACCGGGACTAGCGGGGCTTAGCAGGAATACGCAGTATTTT
TRBV18	.	.	TRBJ2-1	CASSPQISGRPLGVYNEQFF	TGTGCCAGCTCACCCCAGATAAGCGGTCGGCCTTTGGGGGTATACAATGAGCAGTTCTTC
TRBV24-1	.	.	TRBJ2-3	CATSDQEGFSSDTQYF	TGTGCCACCAGTGATCAGGAGGGGTTTTCGTCAGATACGCAGTATTTT
TRBV28	TRBD1	.	TRBJ1-1	CASSPTWTGGRTEAFF	TGTGCCAGCAGCCCAACTTGGACAGGGGGCCGGACTGAAGCTTTCTTT
TRBV27	.	.	TRBJ2-7	CASSPRDWDYEQYF	TGTGCCAGCAGTCCACGGGACTGGGACTACGAGCAGTACTTC
TRBV7-3	TRBD1	.	TRBJ2-5	CASSLGQGETQYF	TGTGCCAGCAGCCTGGGACAGGGGGAGACCCAGTACTTC
TRBV6-5	.	.	TRBJ2-4	CASSFAGEGDIQYF	TGTGCCAGCAGTTTCGCAGGAGAGGGGGACATTCAGTACTTC
TRBV6-5	.	.	TRBJ2-7	CASREDGLYEQYF	TGTGCCAGCAGAGAGGACGGCCTCTACGAGCAGTACTTC
TRBV5-6	.	.	TRBJ1-2	CASSSDGDPYGYTF	TGTGCCAGCAGCTCGGACGGTGACCCCTATGGCTACACCTTC
TRBV4-3	.	.	TRBJ2-1	CASSQVEGLGNEQFF	TGCGCCAGCAGCCAAGTTGAAGGACTGGGGAATGAGCAGTTCTTC
TRBV9	.	.	TRBJ2-7	CASSVARGFSYEQYF	TGTGCCAGCAGCGTAGCGCGGGGATTCTCCTACGAGCAGTACTTC
TRBV5-4	TRBD2	.	TRBJ2-6	CASSPGTTGSGANVLTF	TGTGCCAGCAGCCCCGGGACTACCGGCTCTGGGGCCAACGTCCTGACTTTC
TRBV28	TRBD1	.	TRBJ2-1	CASSLGGTGAYNEQFF	TGTGCCAGCAGCTTAGGCGGGACAGGGGCTTACAATGAGCAGTTCTTC
TRBV15	.	.	TRBJ1-5	CATSRDGNSNQPQHF	TGTGCCACCAGCAGAGATGGGAACAGCAATCAGCCCCAGCATTTT
TRBV5-8	TRBD1	few	TRBJ1-3	CASSLQGVRGNTIYF	TGTGCCAGCAGCTTACAGGGGGTCAGGGGAAACACCATATATTTT
TRBV5-4	.	once	TRBJ2-2	CASSAFGSAGELFF	TGTGCCAGCAGCGCTTTCGGAAGCGCCGGGGAGCTGTTTTTT
TRBV24-1	.	.	TRBJ1-6	CATSKGYNSPLHF	TGTGCCACCAGTAAGGGGTATAATTCACCCCTCCACTTT
TRBV6-5	.	.	TRBJ1-1	CASSSARVGAFF	TGTGCCAGCAGTTCCGCGAGGGTAGGAGCTTTCTTT
TRBV30	TRBD2	.	TRBJ2-7	CAWSSGRSYEQYF	TGTGCCTGGAGTAGCGGGAGATCCTACGAGCAGTACTTC
TRBV11-1	.	.	TRBJ1-1	CASSRIQGTEAFF	TGTGCCAGCAGCCGCATTCAGGGGACTGAAGCTTTCTTT
TRBV5-5	.	.	TRBJ2-3	CASSRRTEPGTDTQYF	TGTGCCAGCAGCAGACGGACAGAACCAGGGACAGATACGCAGTATTTT
TRBV3-1/TRBV3-2	TRBD1	.	TRBJ1-1	CASSHWTGGVTEAFF	TGTGCCAGCAGCCATTGGACAGGGGGAGTGACTGAAGCTTTCTTT
TRBV30	TRBD1	.	TRBJ2-3	CAWSADRDRTQYF	TGTGCCTGGAGCGCCGACCGGGACAGGACGCAGTATTTT
TRBV3-1/TRBV3-2	.	.	TRBJ2-6	CASSQGAGGMFGANVLTF	TGTGCCAGCAGCCAAGGGGCAGGGGGGATGTTTGGGGCCAACGTCCTGACTTTC
TRBV5-5	.	once	TRBJ2-5	CASSSGPIGIFGETQYF	TGTGCCAGCAGCTCCGGACCGATTGGGATCTTTGGGGAGACCCAGTACTTC
TRBV19	.	.	TRBJ2-3	CASSAQQVSRSTDTQYF	TGTGCCAGTAGTGCACAACAGGTATCCAGAAGTACAGATACGCAGTATTTT
TRBV5-1	.	.	TRBJ1-1	CASRRTVDTEAFF	TGCGCCAGCAGAAGGACGGTAGACACTGAAGCTTTCTTT
TRBV11-3	.	.	TRBJ2-3	CASSHQDRSTDTQYF	TGTGCCAGCAGCCACCAGGACCGTTCCACAGATACGCAGTATTTT
TRBV6-6	.	.	TRBJ2-7	CASGTGSEQYF	TGTGCCAGCGGAACAGGGTCCGAGCAGTACTTC
TRBV3-1/TRBV3-2	TRBD2	.	TRBJ2-7	CASSSSGRPPEQYF	TGTGCCAGCAGCTCTAGCGGGAGACCCCCCGAGCAGTACTTC
TRBV6-2/TRBV6-3	.	.	TRBJ1-5	CASSYSSRGEGQPQHF	TGTGCCAGCAGTTACTCGAGTAGGGGCGAGGGCCAGCCCCAGCATTTT
TRBV25-1	.	.	TRBJ2-1	CASRRPGASGEQFF	TGTGCCAGCAGACGACCTGGGGCCTCCGGTGAGCAGTTCTTC
TRBV19	TRBD2	.	TRBJ2-3	CASSIGLAGGPSTDTQYF	TGTGCCAGTAGTATAGGGTTGGCGGGGGGGCCAAGCACAGATACGCAGTATTTT
TRBV6-5	.	.	TRBJ2-3	CASSLQAPATDTQYF	TGTGCCAGCAGTCTCCAGGCTCCAGCTACAGATACGCAGTATTTT
TRBV14	.	.	TRBJ2-5	CASSHDRLGETQYF	TGTGCCAGCAGCCATGACAGGTTGGGAGAGACCCAGTACTTC
TRBV19	.	.	TRBJ1-2	CASSLENPAGYTF	TGTGCCAGTTCCCTCGAAAACCCGGCCGGCTACACCTTC
TRBV6-1	.	.	TRBJ2-4	CASSEGAQGRAKNIQYF	TGTGCCAGCAGTGAAGGGGCCCAGGGGCGGGCCAAAAACATTCAGTACTTC
TRBV24-1	.	.	TRBJ1-2	CATSQDLHYGYTF	TGTGCCACCAGCCAGGACTTACACTATGGCTACACCTTC
TRBV28	TRBD1	.	TRBJ1-1	CASRGGTGYTEAFF	TGTGCCAGCAGGGGAGGGACAGGTTACACTGAAGCTTTCTTT
TRBV5-1	.	.	TRBJ2-3	CASSSGDSTDTQYF	TGCGCCAGCAGCTCGGGTGACAGCACAGATACGCAGTATTTT
TRBV2	TRBD2	.	TRBJ2-1	CASSRLLAGSYNEQFF	TGTGCCAGCAGCAGGTTACTAGCGGGCTCCTACAATGAGCAGTTCTTC
TRBV9	TRBD1	.	TRBJ2-3	CASTPGQGSTDTQYF	TGTGCCAGCACCCCCGGACAGGGATCGACAGATACGCAGTATTTT
TRBV14	.	.	TRBJ2-7	CASSAGPPPWEQYF	TGTGCCAGCAGCGCAGGGCCTCCCCCCTGGGAGCAGTACTTC
TRBV6-5	.	.	TRBJ1-5	CASIPWGENQPQHF	TGTGCCAGCATTCCCTGGGGGGAAAATCAGCCCCAGCATTTT
TRBV18	TRBD2	.	TRBJ2-5	CASSPSGLAIRGETQYF	TGTGCCAGCTCACCTTCCGGACTAGCTATTCGAGGGGAGACCCAGTACTTC
TRBV19	.	.	TRBJ2-3	CASSIPGTGADTQYF	TGTGCCAGTAGTATTCCCGGGACCGGGGCAGATACGCAGTATTTT
TRBV19	TRBD1	.	TRBJ1-1	CASSTGQGAANTEAFF	TGTGCCAGTAGCACCGGACAGGGCGCAGCGAACACTGAAGCTTTCTTT
TRBV11-1	.	.	TRBJ1-6	CASSTDGSYNSPLHF	TGTGCCAGCAGCACGGACGGCTCCTATAATTCACCCCTCCACTTT
TRBV7-2	.	.	TRBJ1-6	CASSLLGGANSPLHF	TGTGCCAGCAGCTTACTGGGCGGAGCCAATTCACCCCTCCACTTT
TRBV9	TRBD1	.	TRBJ2-5	CASSPGQENWQETQYF	TGTGCCAGCAGCCCGGGACAGGAAAACTGGCAAGAGACCCAGTACTTC
TRBV19	TRBD1	once	TRBJ2-1	CASSRDRDDNEQFF	TGTGCCAGTAGCCGGGACAGGGACGACAATGAGCAGTTCTTC
TRBV6-5	.	.	TRBJ1-3	CASRWGADTIYF	TGTGCCAGCAGATGGGGGGCGGACACCATATATTTT
TRBV27	TRBD1	.	TRBJ1-2	CASRGGQVPNYGYTF	TGTGCCAGCAGGGGGGGACAGGTTCCGAACTATGGCTACACCTTC
TRBV6-5	.	.	TRBJ1-1	CASSYIGSTEAFF	TGTGCCAGCAGTTACATCGGCAGTACTGAAGCTTTCTTT
TRBV27	TRBD2	.	TRBJ2-3	CASSLVAGVPDTQYF	TGTGCCAGCAGTTTAGTAGCGGGAGTGCCGGATACGCAGTATTTT
TRBV30	.	.	TRBJ1-4	CAWRQNEKLFF	TGTGCCTGGCGACAGAATGAAAAACTGTTTTTT
TRBV9	.	once	TRBJ2-7	CASSVALQSEQYF	TGTGCCAGCAGCGTGGCCCTGCAGTCCGAGCAGTACTTC
TRBV29-1	TRBD1	.	TRBJ1-2	CSVVEQGLNYGYTF	TGCAGCGTCGTTGAACAGGGGCTGAACTATGGCTACACCTTC
TRBV30	.	.	TRBJ1-2	CAWSVSRDYGYTF	TGTGCCTGGAGTGTAAGCAGGGACTATGGCTACACCTTC
TRBV9	.	few	TRBJ1-2	CASSVDGNAAYGYTF	TGTGCCAGCAGCGTAGATGGCAACGCCGCGTATGGCTACACCTTC